This T cell receptor beta chain was recovered during a study of follicular helper T cells after annual influenza vaccination. Time point denoted: 2015-2016 season, 7 days after influenza vaccination. The germline V and J ends were trimmed by 6 bases and 5 bases, with 12 bases remaining between them. CDR3 size: 13 residues. CDR1 is MNHEY and CDR2 is SMNVEV in the germline V gene (reference sequence). Clones were sequenced by immunoSEQ multiplex PCR, and TCRdb holds only the in-frame ones, with some missing. In the table there are around 7,100 clones, around nine tenths of which are singletons. This chain uses TRBV27 with TRBJ2-3, with a tentative D call TRBD2 (7 bases). The receptor comes from an adult who received the influenza vaccine. Source: CXCR5+ CD38- circulating T follicular helper cells from blood, taken 7 days after influenza vaccination. This sample's subset: circulating Tfh, non-naive CD4+CXCR5+PD-1+ (ICOS+CD38+ or ICOS-CD38-). The CDR3 region is CASSRGGGDTQYF. CDR3 DNA sequence: TGTGCCAGCAGCAGAGGGGGGGGAGATACGCAGTATTTT.